Presented here are 2 T cell receptor beta chains from one specimen sequenced in a study of breast tumors, draining lymph nodes, adjacent tissues. MiXCR, run by TCRdb on the multiplex PCR reads, gives a single entry per CDR3 protein. Here the sample spans tens of thousands of distinct CDR3 sequences, 68% being singletons. The material sequenced was tumor-adjacent breast tissue. These receptors all stem from a female donor with breast cancer. Some clones in this sample may be carry-over from other donors' samples.

This chain connects TRBV7-9 to TRBJ1-4, with D tentatively TRBD1 (6 bases). Deletions cut 1 base from V and 4 bases from J, with 19 bases between. The CDR3 covers 18 residues. CDR1 and CDR2 from the germline V gene are SEHNR and FQNEAQ (reference sequence). The CDR3 loop is CASSLGPDSGGNNEKLFF. CDR3 nucleotide sequence: TGTGCCAGCAGCTTAGGTCCGGACAGTGGAGGGAATAATGAAAAACTGTTTTTT.

Notes on this clonotype: An end of the junction does not agree with germline; a read error may underlie this. The rearrangement links TRBV9 to TRBJ2-7, with D perhaps matching TRBD1 (7 bases). CDR1 is SGDLS and CDR2 is YYNGEE in the germline V gene. CDR3 length: 15 amino acids. In nucleotides, the CDR3 is TGTGCCAGCAGCGAGGGAGACAGGGACTCCAACGAGCAGTACTTC. This gives the protein CASSEGDRDSNEQYF.